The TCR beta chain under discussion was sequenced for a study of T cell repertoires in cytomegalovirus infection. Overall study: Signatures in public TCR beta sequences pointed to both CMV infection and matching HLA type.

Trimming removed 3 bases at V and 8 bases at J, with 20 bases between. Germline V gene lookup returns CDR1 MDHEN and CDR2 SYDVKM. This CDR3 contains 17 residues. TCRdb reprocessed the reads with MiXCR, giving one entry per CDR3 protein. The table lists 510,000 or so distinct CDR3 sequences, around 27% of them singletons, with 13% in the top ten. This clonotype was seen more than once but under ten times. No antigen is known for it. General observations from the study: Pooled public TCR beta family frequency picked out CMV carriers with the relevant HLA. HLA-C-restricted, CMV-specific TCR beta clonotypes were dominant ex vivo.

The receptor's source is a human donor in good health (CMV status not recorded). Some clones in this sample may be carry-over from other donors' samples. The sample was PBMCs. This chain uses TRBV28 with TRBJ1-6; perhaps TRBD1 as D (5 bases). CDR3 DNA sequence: TGTGCCAGCAGTTTGGTCCAGGGAATCGGGTTTGATTCACCCCTCCACTTT. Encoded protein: CASSLVQGIGFDSPLHF. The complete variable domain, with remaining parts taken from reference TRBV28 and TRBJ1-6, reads DVKVTQSSRYLVKRTGEKVFLECVQDMDHENMFWYRQDPGLGLRLIYFSYDVKMKEKGDIPEGYSVSREKKERFSLILESASTNQTSMYLCASSLVQGIGFDSPLHFGNGTRLTVT.